The 13 T cell receptor beta chains below were found in one sample sequenced in a study of T-cell reconstitution after alpha-beta-depleted transplantation in children. Unique molecular identifiers were built into the TCRbeta library. TCRdb reanalysed the PCR reads using MiXCR and keeps one entry per CDR3 protein. The sample has about 980,000 distinct CDR3 sequences; about 29% are singletons. The sample was PBMCs, mostly from graft donor cells, taken 360 days after TCRalphabeta/CD19-depleted stem cell transplant. The origin of the receptors is a boy under two years old who had a stem cell transplant for SCID, so the T cells may come from the graft donor.

This clonotype appeared a few times. The junction does not match germline at one end; this may be a read error. CDR3 nucleotide sequence: TGTGCCAGCAGCCTAGCGGGACTCGATACAGATACGCAGTATTTT. Amino acids: CASSLAGLDTDTQYF. The genes are TRBV7-8 and TRBJ2-3; 9 nucleotides line up with TRBD2. Germline CDR1 reads SGHVS; CDR2 reads FQNEAQ. The CDR3 is 15 residues long.

In this sample, this clonotype turned up a few times. The V call is TRBV20-1, the J call TRBJ2-7; D is unclear. Germline V gene data show CDR1 as DFQATT and CDR2 as SNEGSKA (reference sequence). The CDR3 loop spans 13 amino acids. V dropped 5 bases and J dropped 0 bases, with 11 bases sitting between them. The CDR3 sequence: CSARGAISYEQYF. In DNA form, the CDR3 reads TGCAGTGCTCGCGGAGCTATCTCCTACGAGCAGTACTTC.

V usage is TRBV21-1 and J usage is TRBJ2-3; the listed D gene, TRBD1, was not tested against the DNA. TRBV21-1 is given as a pseudogene. The length of the CDR3 is 18 residues. CDR3: CASSNGNRRPGCTDTQYF. For the CDR3, the DNA is TGTGCCAGCAGCAATGGGAACAGGAGACCAGGATGCACAGATACGCAGTATTTT.

This clonotype has more than one count but fewer than ten. The chain recombines TRBV12-3 or TRBV12-4 with TRBJ2-3; D is possibly TRBD2 (5 bases). There are 17 residues in the CDR3. Trimming took off 3 bases at V and 5 bases at J, with 21 bases between the two ends. The CDR3 protein is CASSFPPSTGNGDTQYF. CDR3 bases: TGTGCCAGCAGTTTTCCCCCCTCTACCGGGAACGGAGATACGCAGTATTTT.

This clonotype was counted between two and nine times. The chain combines TRBV6-1 with TRBJ2-2; TRBD1 might be the D (6 bases). This CDR3 is 13 amino acids long. The V end was cut by 6 bases, the J end by 5 bases, with 10 bases between. Per the germline V gene, CDR1 is MNHNS and CDR2 is SASEGT. CDR3 sequence reads: CASRGHQTGELFF. The CDR3 region has the DNA TGTGCCAGCAGGGGACATCAAACCGGGGAGCTGTTTTTT.

This clonotype appeared a few times. At one end, the junction sequence differs from germline, possibly due to a read error. The rearrangement links TRBV29-1 to TRBJ2-7; TRBD2 matches at 8 bases. CDR1 is SQVTM, CDR2 ANQGSEA, per germline. The CDR3 is 12 residues long. CDR3: CAAGAGAYEQYF. CDR3 in DNA: TGTGCGGCGGGAGCGGGAGCCTACGAGCAGTACTTC.

The chain links TRBV6-1 to TRBJ1-2, with a tentative D call TRBD1 (6 bases). The V gene's germline CDR1 is MNHNS and CDR2 SASEGT. V was cut by 6 bases and J by 4 bases, with 21 bases left in between. This CDR3 is 16 amino acids long. As DNA, the CDR3 is TGTGCCAGCAGCCGCCCTACGGACAGTTTCATCTATGGCTACACCTTC. Translating gives CASSRPTDSFIYGYTF.

The chain links TRBV29-1 to TRBJ2-7, with TRBD1 identical over 11 bases. J lost 5 bases, V lost 6 bases, and 9 bases had no gene match. The germline V gene encodes CDR1 SQVTM and CDR2 ANQGSEA. The CDR3 is made up of 14 amino acids. The CDR3 DNA follows: TGCAGCGTCGTGCCGGGACAGGGGGACCACGAGCAGTACTTC. This sequence encodes CSVVPGQGDHEQYF.

V is TRBV4-2 and J is TRBJ1-5; 7 bases match TRBD1. V shed 8 bases, J shed 2 bases, and the junction held 9 bases outside the gene matches. The CDR3 is 15 amino acids. Germline V gene sequence: CDR1 LGHNA, CDR2 YNFKEQ. The CDR3 is CASDKTGTGNQPQHF. The CDR3 coding sequence is TGTGCCAGCGATAAGACAGGGACGGGCAATCAGCCCCAGCATTTT.

This clonotype was picked up a small number of times. This rearrangement joins TRBV10-2 to TRBJ2-5; D uncertain. V lost 0 bases and J lost 1, with 12 bases in between. CDR1 is WSHSY, CDR2 SAAADI, per germline. The CDR3 has 16 residues. The CDR3 spells CASSESTAIGQETQYF. The CDR3 nucleotides are TGCGCCAGCAGTGAGTCGACGGCTATAGGCCAAGAGACCCAGTACTTC.

There are many counts of this clonotype. This chain connects TRBV12-3 or TRBV12-4 to TRBJ2-7; D possibly corresponds to TRBD1 (5 bases). The CDR3 has 14 amino acids. V shed 6 bases and J shed 1 base, with 13 bases lying between them. This CDR3 is CASSPRAGSYEQYF. In nucleotides, the CDR3 is TGTGCCAGCAGCCCCCGGGCAGGGTCCTACGAGCAGTACTTC.

The chain couples TRBV3-1 to TRBJ2-2; D possibly corresponds to TRBD1 (6 bases). V was pared by 3 bases and J by 7 bases, with 9 bases between. Germline-derived CDR1 and CDR2 are LGHDT and YNNKEL (reference sequence). CDR3 length: 13 amino acids. The CDR3 region is CASSQTRGGELFF. CDR3 bases: TGTGCCAGCAGCCAGACCAGGGGCGGGGAGCTGTTTTTT.

The rearrangement joins TRBV6-1 to TRBJ2-1; 8 nucleotides match TRBD1. CDR1 and CDR2 (germline): MNHNS, SASEGT. J gave up 6 bases and V 5 bases, and 12 bases lay outside the gene matches. This CDR3 region has 16 residues. The DNA for the CDR3 is TGTGCCAGCAGTCGACTACAGGGGGGCCCCTCCAATGAGCAGTTCTTC. It is translated as CASSRLQGGPSNEQFF.